This T cell receptor (beta chain) emerged from a study of shared clonotypes between healthy human individuals. CDR1 is SNHLY and CDR2 is FYNNEI in the germline V gene. The CDR3 length is 17 residues. V dropped 1 base and J dropped 2 bases, with 15 bases sitting between them. The assay was immunoSEQ multiplex PCR, and TCRdb's table has in-frame clones only and misses some. Of about 2.4 million clones in the sample, 80% to 95% were seen once. Sequencing used naive CD4+ T cells from PBMCs. Subset meaning: CD45RA+ positively selected. The chain couples TRBV2 to TRBJ2-1; possible D gene TRBD1, 6 bases. This sequence originates from a young man in good health. Some clones in this sample may be carry-over from other donors' samples. The CDR3 is CASSEELDRGTYNEQFF. The CDR3 region has the DNA TGTGCCAGCAGTGAAGAGTTGGACAGAGGAACCTACAATGAGCAGTTCTTC.